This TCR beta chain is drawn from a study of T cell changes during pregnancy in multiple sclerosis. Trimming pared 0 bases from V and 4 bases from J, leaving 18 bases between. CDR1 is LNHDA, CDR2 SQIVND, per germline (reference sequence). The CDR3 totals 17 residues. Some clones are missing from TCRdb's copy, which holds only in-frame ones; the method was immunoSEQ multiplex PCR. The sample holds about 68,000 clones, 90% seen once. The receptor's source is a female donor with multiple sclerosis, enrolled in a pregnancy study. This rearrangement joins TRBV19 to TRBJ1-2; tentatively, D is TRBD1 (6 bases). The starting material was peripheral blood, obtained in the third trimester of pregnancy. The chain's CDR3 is CASSIDERRTAFYGYTF. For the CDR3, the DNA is TGTGCCAGTAGTATAGATGAGCGAAGGACAGCATTCTATGGCTACACCTTC.